What follows is one T cell receptor (beta chain) and its context. The antigen remains unidentified. The sample belongs to a study of cytomegalovirus exposure and HLA in healthy donors. A 120-subject validation cohort, separate from the 666-subject first cohort, supplied the donors. Study results and caveats: The study designated about 180 TCR beta chains cytomegalovirus-associated. The tendency of first-cohort TCR clusters to co-occur in the roughly 130 validation repertoires was the finding of a later analysis.

The protocol was immunoSEQ multiplex PCR, while the TCRdb copy is restricted to in-frame clones and leaves out a portion. The sample lists over 150,000 clones, 75% to 90% occurring once. Germline V gene data show CDR1 as SGHNT and CDR2 as YYREEE (reference sequence). Losses at the gene ends were 2 bases for V and 2 bases for J; bases not matched to a gene: 5. The CDR3 extends over 15 amino acids. This receptor was obtained from a man aged 18-30 years in good health and CMV-seropositive. This rearrangement joins TRBV5-4 to TRBJ2-3; 7 bases are shared with TRBD2. The sequencing sample was made of PBMCs. The CDR3 spells CASSLTSGVTDTQYF. For the CDR3, the DNA is TGTGCCAGCAGCTTAACAAGCGGGGTCACAGATACGCAGTATTTT.